The rows below give T cell receptor beta chains drawn from one sample of a study of liver allograft versus peripheral blood T cells. TCRdb redid the calling of the reads with MiXCR, one entry per CDR3 protein. The sample comprises about 13,000 distinct CDR3 sequences, approximately 17% of which are singletons, and over 10% rests with the top ten. These receptors originate from a human patient who had a liver transplant. Certain T cells may be donor cells from the graft. The CDR3 runs from the conserved cysteine through the conserved F or W. The D gene is left open where the match is weak. Clone size is stated in some rows and not others, as once, few, many or a class when expanded.

TRBV6-1	TRBJ2-3	-	many	TGTGCCAGCAGTGAAGTGGAAGGCCTCACAGATACGCAGTATTTT	CASSEVEGLTDTQYF
TRBV20-1	TRBJ1-1	-	-	TGCAGTGCTAGAGATTTCAGGGGGAACACTGAAGCTTTCTTT	CSARDFRGNTEAFF
TRBV19	TRBJ2-5	-	few	TGTGGACCCCGAAGGGGGACCCTAAACCTTTGGGGAGAGACCCAGTACTTC	CGPRRGTLNLWGETQYF
TRBV6-1	TRBJ2-3	TRBD2	medium-sized	TGTGCCAGCATAGAGCGGGGGGGCACAGATACGCAGTATTTT	CASIERGGTDTQYF
TRBV5-4	TRBJ2-2	TRBD2	many	TGTGCCAGCAGCTTGGCCCGGCTAGCGGAGAACACCGGGGAGCTGTTTTTT	CASSLARLAENTGELFF
TRBV7-9	TRBJ1-1	TRBD1	few	TGTGCCAGCAGCTTAGCGACAGGGGGCGACGGAGCTTTCTTT	CASSLATGGDGAFF
TRBV6-5	TRBJ1-5	-	medium-sized	TGTGCCAGCAGTTACTCAAAAGGACAGCCCCAGCATTTT	CASSYSKGQPQHF
TRBV28	TRBJ2-7	TRBD1	few	TGTGCCAGCAGTTCGGGACAGTCCTACGAGCAGTACTTC	CASSSGQSYEQYF
TRBV28	TRBJ1-5	-	few	TGTGCCAGCAGTTTACCCAGGTGGGATCAGCCCCAGCATTTT	CASSLPRWDQPQHF
TRBV6-1	TRBJ2-6	TRBD1	-	TGTGCCAGCAGGAGACAGGGGGGGGCTGGGGCCAACGTCCTGACTTTC	CASRRQGGAGANVLTF
TRBV5-6	TRBJ2-5	-	many	TGTGCCAGCAGCTTGGTGCCAACAGGCGGAGAGACCCAGTACTTC	CASSLVPTGGETQYF
TRBV19	TRBJ2-5	TRBD1	medium-sized	TGTGCCAGTAGTATTGACAGGGTAGAGACCCAGTACTTC	CASSIDRVETQYF
TRBV7-9	TRBJ1-4	TRBD1	many	TGTGCCAGCACCCAATGGGATGGGACAGCAACTAATGAAAAACTGTTTTTT	CASTQWDGTATNEKLFF
TRBV19	TRBJ1-5	-	few	TGTGCCAGTAGTAGCCTCGCCAGAGCAAATCAGCCCCAGCATTTT	CASSSLARANQPQHF
TRBV7-2	TRBJ1-3	-	-	TGTGCCAGCAGCCTCGCGGCCCCTCGGAGTGGAAACACCATATATTTT	CASSLAAPRSGNTIYF
TRBV20-1	TRBJ1-2	TRBD1	-	TGCAGTGCAACGAATGGCGGGACAGGGGGCAACTATGGCTACACCTTC	CSATNGGTGGNYGYTF
TRBV20-1	TRBJ1-2	-	-	TGCAGTGCTAGAGAAGGGTACGGGGACTATGGCTACACCTTC	CSAREGYGDYGYTF
TRBV20-1	TRBJ2-1	-	-	TGCAGTGCCCATTGGAGTGGCGCCTACAATGAGCAGTTCTTC	CSAHWSGAYNEQFF
TRBV12-3/TRBV12-4	TRBJ1-1	TRBD1	-	TGTGCCAGCAGTTTAAGGGACAGGGATTTGGCTTTCTTT	CASSLRDRDLAFF
TRBV6-2/TRBV6-3	TRBJ1-5	-	many	TGTGCCAGCAGTTGGAGAAACAGGAATCAGCCCCAGCATTTT	CASSWRNRNQPQHF
TRBV28	TRBJ1-4	TRBD1	few	TGTGCCAGCAATGCCAGGGGGCGAGGTAATGAAAAACTGTTTTTT	CASNARGRGNEKLFF
TRBV7-9	TRBJ2-7	-	few	TGTGCCAGCAGACCTAACCACAGGGTAAGCTCCTACGAGCAGTACTTC	CASRPNHRVSSYEQYF
TRBV18	TRBJ2-1	TRBD1	medium-sized	TGTGCCAGCTCACCGAGTGGGGGACAGGGGGCTATTGAGCAGTTCTTC	CASSPSGGQGAIEQFF
TRBV7-9	TRBJ2-2	-	many	TGTGCCAGCAGCTTAGGCTTCAGGCTCCGGAACACCGGGGAGCTGTTTTTT	CASSLGFRLRNTGELFF
TRBV12-3/TRBV12-4	TRBJ2-7	-	once	TGTGCCAGCAGTTTAGACAGTAGGTGGCGGACCTACGAGCAGTACTTC	CASSLDSRWRTYEQYF
TRBV7-9	TRBJ1-1	TRBD1	-	TGTGCCAGCAGCTTATCCGGGACAGGAAAACGTGGGACTTTCTTT	CASSLSGTGKRGTFF
TRBV6-5	TRBJ1-1	-	medium-sized	TGTGCCAGCAGTGAATCCCCAGGGGCCGCCCTGAGGACTGAAGCTTTCTTT	CASSESPGAALRTEAFF
TRBV29-1	TRBJ2-2	-	-	TGCAGCGTTAAAAACAGGAGCCACACCGGGGAGCTGTTTTTT	CSVKNRSHTGELFF
TRBV5-6	TRBJ1-3	-	-	TGTGCCAGCAGCTTGGTCGGGGGTAAGGGAAACACCATATATTTT	CASSLVGGKGNTIYF
TRBV20-1	TRBJ1-2	-	few	TGCAGTGCTAGAACGACGGTCTATGGCTACACCTTC	CSARTTVYGYTF
TRBV28	TRBJ1-5	-	few	TGTGCCAGCAGTTTTGAAGGACAGTATCAGCCCCAGCATTTT	CASSFEGQYQPQHF
TRBV11-2	TRBJ2-7	TRBD1	-	TGTGCCAGCAGCACCCACAGGGGGAAGGGATACGAGCAGTACTTC	CASSTHRGKGYEQYF
TRBV28	TRBJ1-2	-	many	TGTGCCAGCAGTTTAAATCTGTTTAGGGACGGGAACTATGGCTACACCTTC	CASSLNLFRDGNYGYTF